This T cell receptor (beta chain) was documented in a study of blood T cell repertoires in COVID-19. Overall study context: COVID-19 samples from acute and convalescent phases originated in the United States, Italy and Spain. Sources were T cells, B-cell-depleted T cells, or PBMCs; the material itself was cDNA or gDNA.

Original data processing: Amplification of reference gene primers was used by the study to estimate nucleated cell counts. The data were produced by immunoSEQ multiplex PCR, yet TCRdb's version contains in-frame clones alone and is incomplete. V and J calls and clone size are as listed in that table; D and trimming were resolved from the DNA. This sample has about 240,000 clones, with 75% to 90% found just once. CDR1 and CDR2 from the germline V gene are SGHVS and FNYEAQ. J lost 0 bases, V lost 5 bases, and 16 bases had no gene match. The CDR3 consists of 20 residues. Material for sequencing was peripheral blood. The TCR comes from a woman aged 55-69 years with active or convalescent COVID-19. The rearrangement joins TRBV7-6 to TRBJ2-7; 13 nucleotides agree with TRBD2. The CDR3 DNA reads TGTGCCAGCAGCCCCATCACCGGGACTAGCGGGGATTCCTCCTCCTACGAGCAGTACTTC. Amino acid sequence: CASSPITGTSGDSSSYEQYF. Looking up the rest from reference TRBV7-6 and TRBJ2-7 gives the full variable domain: GAGVSQSPRYKVTKRGQDVALRCDPISGHVSLYWYRQALGQGPEFLTYFNYEAQQDKSGLPNDRFSAERPEGSISTLTIQRTEQRDSAMYRCASSPITGTSGDSSSYEQYFGPGTRLTVT.